These 26 T cell receptor beta chains were all obtained from the same sample, sequenced in a study of blood T cell repertoires in COVID-19. Sequencing was performed with immunoSEQ multiplex PCR; in TCRdb, only in-frame clones are kept and a portion is missing. The repertoire holds 200,000 to 250,000 clones, with over 80% as singletons. The material sequenced was peripheral blood. The origin of the receptors is a woman aged 60-75 years with active or convalescent COVID-19.

The chain combines TRBV12-3 or TRBV12-4 with TRBJ1-5; D unresolved. This CDR3 has 12 residues. Trimming left V 1 base short and J 7 bases short, with 5 bases between. CDR3 coding DNA: TGTGCCAGCAGTTTAGGCGTGCAGCCCCAGCATTTT. Encoded protein: CASSLGVQPQHF.

The chain employs TRBV10-3 and TRBJ1-5; 10 bases are shared with TRBD1. CDR3 length: 16 amino acids. CDR1 and CDR2 (germline): ENHRY, SYGVKD. The trim removed 10 bases at V and 1 base at J, leaving 10 bases unmatched. CDR3 amino acids: CATTKTGGASNQPQHF. CDR3 DNA: TGTGCCACGACCAAGACAGGGGGCGCGAGCAATCAGCCCCAGCATTTT.

The rearrangement uses TRBV19 and TRBJ1-3; maybe TRBD1 (6 bases). V lost 2 bases and J 1 base, leaving 15 bases between the germline ends. In germline, CDR1 is LNHDA, CDR2 SQIVND (reference sequence). This CDR3 has 17 amino acids. This CDR3 reads CASSITSETGSGNTIYF. The CDR3 bases are TGTGCCAGTAGTATAACCTCCGAGACAGGTTCTGGAAACACCATATATTTT. The whole variable domain, filled in from reference TRBV19 and TRBJ1-3, reads DGGITQSPKYLFRKEGQNVTLSCEQNLNHDAMYWYRQDPGQGLRLIYYSQIVNDFQKGDIAEGYSVSREKKESFPLTVTSAQKNPTAFYLCASSITSETGSGNTIYFGEGSWLTVV.

The chain carries TRBV6-5 and TRBJ2-5, with TRBD2 identical over 7 bases. V shed 8 bases and J 9 bases; nucleotides not matched to a gene: 12. CDR3 length: 13 residues. CDR1 is MNHEY and CDR2 is SVGAGI in the germline V gene. The DNA of the CDR3 is TGTGCCAGCCGAGCTGCGGGGGTGCCGGCCCAGTACTTC. It is translated as CASRAAGVPAQYF.

The chain couples TRBV18 to TRBJ1-1; TRBD1 is a possible D gene (6 bases). There are 14 residues in the CDR3. Germline lookup yields CDR1 KGHSH and CDR2 LQKENI. V gave up 6 bases and J gave up 1 base, with 12 bases separating them. CDR3 amino acids: CASSWGGPNTEAFF. CDR3 nucleotides: TGTGCCAGCTCTTGGGGGGGCCCGAACACTGAAGCTTTCTTT. The complete variable domain, with remaining parts taken from reference TRBV18 and TRBJ1-1, reads NAGVMQNPRHLVRRRGQEARLRCSPMKGHSHVYWYRQLPEEGLKFMVYLQKENIIDESGMPKERFSAEFPKEGPSILRIQQVVRGDSAAYFCASSWGGPNTEAFFGQGTRLTVV.

This clone was detected only once. V is TRBV4-2 and J is TRBJ1-6, with 7 nucleotides matching TRBD1. In germline, CDR1 is LGHNA, CDR2 YNFKEQ. The CDR3 has 16 amino acids. V lost 4 bases, J lost 6 bases, and 9 bases stayed unmatched. CDR3 nucleotides: TGTGCCAGCAGCCGAGTCACCCGGGACAGTAATTCACCCCTCCACTTT. Translating gives CASSRVTRDSNSPLHF.

This clone came up once. The genes are TRBV11-2 and TRBJ2-7; the D gene is possibly TRBD2 (6 bases). CDR1 SGHAT and CDR2 FQNNGV come from the germline V gene. This CDR3 is 15 amino acids long. V was clipped by 4 bases and J by 9 bases, with 22 bases between them. The CDR3 DNA sequence: TGTGCCAGCAGCTCAGACGGACTACTTCCTAAGGGGCAGTACGTC. It yields the protein CASSSDGLLPKGQYV.

The chain couples TRBV4-2 to TRBJ2-1; TRBD2 agrees at 11 bases. The CDR3 has 15 residues. V was clipped by 4 bases and J by 7 bases; unmatched bases: 6. Germline assignment: CDR1 LGHNA and CDR2 YNFKEQ. For the CDR3, the DNA is TGTGCCAGCAGCCCAGCCGGGACTAGCGGAAATGAGCAGTTCTTC. Amino acid sequence: CASSPAGTSGNEQFF.

This sequence joins TRBV4-1 and TRBJ2-3; D unclear. Germline V gene lookup returns CDR1 MGHRA and CDR2 YSYEKL. There are 13 residues in the CDR3. V was cut by 4 bases and J by 2 bases, with 7 bases left in between. Here the CDR3 DNA reads TGCGCCAGCAGCCTCCTCTCCACAGATACGCAGTATTTT. Translation: CASSLLSTDTQYF.

V usage is TRBV14 and J usage is TRBJ2-2, with 10 bases identical to TRBD2. The J segment lost 2 bases and the V segment lost 2 bases, leaving 2 bases of the junction unmatched. Looked up from germline, CDR1 is SGHDN and CDR2 is FVKESK. This CDR3 has 16 amino acids. The DNA of the CDR3 is TGTGCCAGCAGCCAAAGCGGGGGGGTCAACACCGGGGAGCTGTTTTTT. It encodes CASSQSGGVNTGELFF.

This chain uses TRBV7-2 with TRBJ2-1, with 8 bases that match TRBD2. CDR1 is SGHTA, CDR2 FQGNSA, per germline. The CDR3 spans 13 residues. After removal of 7 bases from V and 9 bases from J, the junction contained 8 bases not matched to a gene. The CDR3: CASKRGGAVEQFF. The CDR3 nucleotides read TGTGCCAGCAAACGGGGGGGGGCTGTTGAGCAGTTCTTC. The full variable domain, completed using reference TRBV7-2 and TRBJ2-1, is GAGVSQSPSNKVTEKGKDVELRCDPISGHTALYWYRQSLGQGLEFLIYFQGNSAPDKSGLPSDRFSAERTGGSVSTLTIQRTQQEDSAVYLCASKRGGAVEQFFGPGTRLTVL.

The rearrangement uses TRBV28 and TRBJ2-6; perhaps TRBD2 as D (6 bases). V lost 2 bases to trimming and J lost 0 bases, with 11 bases between them. Germline V gene sequence: CDR1 MDHEN, CDR2 SYDVKM. The length of the CDR3 is 17 residues. CDR3 in DNA: TGTGCCAGCAGTTTAGCGGGACTGAACTCTGGGGCCAACGTCCTGACTTTC. Its protein is CASSLAGLNSGANVLTF. Combining the CDR3 with reference TRBV28 and TRBJ2-6 gives the whole variable domain DVKVTQSSRYLVKRTGEKVFLECVQDMDHENMFWYRQDPGLGLRLIYFSYDVKMKEKGDIPEGYSVSREKKERFSLILESASTNQTSMYLCASSLAGLNSGANVLTFGAGSRLTVL.

CDR3 protein: CASSVGGLGYEQYF. In nucleotides, the CDR3 is TGTGCCAGCAGCGTAGGAGGGTTGGGGTACGAGCAGTACTTC. This chain joins TRBV9 and TRBJ2-7; tentatively, D is TRBD2 (5 bases). The CDR3 has 14 amino acids. Trimming pared 0 bases from V and 4 bases from J, leaving 11 bases between. CDR1 is SGDLS, CDR2 YYNGEE, per germline.

A single count supports this clone. CDR3 region: CATQTGASNQPQHF. The CDR3 DNA follows: TGTGCCACACAAACAGGGGCTTCCAATCAGCCCCAGCATTTT. The V call is TRBV6-6, the J call TRBJ1-5; 7 bases align to TRBD1. V lost 10 bases to trimming and J lost 3 bases; unmatched junction nucleotides: 9. Germline V gives CDR1 MNHNY, CDR2 SVGAGI (reference sequence). CDR3 length equals 14 residues.

CDR3 bases: TGCAGCGTTGCCTTGGCGGGAGGAGGCACAGATACGCAGTATTTT. Its translation is CSVALAGGGTDTQYF. The chain uses TRBV29-1 and TRBJ2-3; 8 bases map to TRBD2. CDR3 size: 15 residues. Germline CDR1 and CDR2: SQVTM and ANQGSEA. V shed 4 bases and J 1 base; nucleotides not matched to a gene: 7.

This clone was seen once. The chain has TRBV28 and TRBJ2-7; the D is unclear. Trimming pared 5 bases from V and 5 bases from J, leaving 10 bases between. Germline V gene sequence: CDR1 MDHEN, CDR2 SYDVKM. The length of the CDR3 is 12 residues. CDR3 in amino acids: CASSGLIHEQYF. The CDR3 DNA reads TGTGCCAGCAGTGGTCTAATACACGAGCAGTACTTC.

This rearrangement joins TRBV7-3 to TRBJ2-3; 8 bases match TRBD2. The CDR3 sequence is 16 residues long. The junction had 11 bases not matched to a gene; V was cut back by 5 bases and J by 4 bases. Germline assignment: CDR1 SGHTA and CDR2 FQGTGA. CDR3 coding DNA: TGTGCCAGCAGCCCCGGGGGGGGCGGGAGTGCAGATACGCAGTATTTT. The encoded protein is CASSPGGGGSADTQYF.

In DNA, the CDR3 is TGTGCCAGCAGTTCCATTCGGGGGACTGAAGCTTTCTTT. It specifies CASSSIRGTEAFF. The J gene is TRBJ1-1, the V gene TRBV12-3 or TRBV12-4, with D possibly TRBD1 on 5 matching bases. Trimming stripped 4 bases from V and 5 bases from J, with 11 bases between. The CDR3 totals 13 residues.

The J gene is TRBJ1-2, the V gene TRBV28; unclear D gene. The V gene's germline CDR1 is MDHEN and CDR2 SYDVKM. This CDR3 has 11 residues. V lost 4 bases, J lost 2 bases, and 2 bases lay in between. The DNA for the CDR3 is TGTGCCAGCAGTTCGAACTATGGCTACACCTTC. Translation gives CASSSNYGYTF.

This chain uses TRBV3-1 (or the pseudogene TRBV3-2) with TRBJ2-4, with D hard to call. V lost 0 bases and J 4 bases, leaving 7 bases between the germline ends. This CDR3 contains 14 residues. Germline V gives CDR1 LGHDT, CDR2 YNNKEL (reference sequence). CDR3 coding DNA: TGTGCCAGCAGCCAAGACAGGCTAAAAAACATTCAGTACTTC. Encoded protein: CASSQDRLKNIQYF.

The V and J genes are TRBV19 and TRBJ2-1; 7 nucleotides agree with TRBD2. The CDR3 covers 16 residues. The germline gives CDR1 LNHDA, CDR2 SQIVND (reference sequence). V was clipped by 4 bases and J by 3 bases; unmatched bases: 9. The chain's CDR3 is CASSNYVAGLYNEQFF. DNA of the CDR3: TGTGCCAGTAGTAATTACGTAGCGGGTCTCTACAATGAGCAGTTCTTC.

The V call is TRBV6-5, the J call TRBJ2-2, with 7 nucleotides matching TRBD1. This CDR3 contains 15 residues. V lost 7 bases, J lost 6 bases, and 11 bases stayed unmatched. From germline, CDR1 is MNHEY and CDR2 SVGAGI. Here the CDR3 reads CASTKDRVGAGELFF. The CDR3 DNA follows: TGTGCCAGCACTAAAGACAGGGTCGGAGCCGGGGAGCTGTTTTTT.

The chain carries TRBV19 and TRBJ2-7; 9 bases are a match to TRBD1. CDR3 length equals 13 residues. Germline loops: CDR1 LNHDA, CDR2 SQIVND (reference sequence). Trimming at V came to 3 bases and at J to 6 bases, leaving 3 bases not matched to a gene. The CDR3 DNA is TGTGCCAGTAGTATGACAGGGGGGTCCGAGCAGTACGTC. This sequence encodes CASSMTGGSEQYV.

The chain joins TRBV7-2 to TRBJ2-2, with D perhaps matching TRBD2 (6 bases). CDR3 length equals 15 residues. The germline V gene has CDR1 SGHTA and CDR2 FQGNSA. The V end was cut by 5 bases, the J end by 4 bases, with 14 bases between. The CDR3 region has the DNA TGTGCCAGCAGCCAGGGACTCTCGGCCACCGGGGAGCTGTTTTTT. Protein sequence: CASSQGLSATGELFF.

The chain is built from TRBV5-6 and TRBJ2-7, with 7 bases lining up with TRBD2. There are 14 residues in the CDR3. Germline-derived CDR1 and CDR2 are SGHDT and YYEEEE. J gave up 3 bases and V 4 bases, and 7 bases lay outside the gene matches. In DNA form, the CDR3 reads TGTGCCAGCAGCCTTGGGCGGGAGCACTACGAGCAGTACTTC. Its protein is CASSLGREHYEQYF.

The chain is built from TRBV10-2 and TRBJ1-5; possible D gene TRBD1, 6 bases. The CDR3 is made up of 13 amino acids. Between the trimmed V and J ends, which lost 6 bases and 6 bases, there was a span of 12 bases. Germline lookup yields CDR1 WSHSY and CDR2 SAAADI. CDR3 amino acids: CASSPSTGQPQHF. CDR3 bases: TGCGCCAGCAGCCCCTCGACAGGTCAGCCCCAGCATTTT.